This is a list of T cell receptor beta chains from one sample in a study of monozygotic twins with inflammatory bowel disease. TCRdb reworked the 5' RACE reads into one entry per CDR3 protein, no DNA. Here the sample table reports some 200,000 distinct CDR3 sequences. The sequenced sample was blood. These receptors were obtained from a human donor with ulcerative colitis or Crohn's disease, or a healthy co-twin of an affected twin (not recorded which). The CDR3 runs from the conserved cysteine through the conserved F or W.

j_call v_call cdr3_aa
TRBJ1-2 TRBV7-2 CAIPSNYGYTF
TRBJ2-4 TRBV5-6 CASSWRATGVNIQYF
TRBJ1-1 TRBV18 CASSPLRGEAFF
TRBJ2-7 TRBV7-8 CASSLGEIYYEQYF
TRBJ1-1 TRBV19 CASSDPGQLNTEAFF
TRBJ2-3 TRBV24-1 CATSDWMGGVGTDTQYF
TRBJ2-1 TRBV7-9 CASSSYSTEEQFF
TRBJ1-1 TRBV5-1 CASSLGQGSNTEAFF
TRBJ2-5 TRBV3-1 CASSQDGTRIMKTQYF
TRBJ1-4 TRBV27 CASSYGGPREKLFF
TRBJ1-2 TRBV20-1 CSAPREGQPGNGYTF
TRBJ2-7 TRBV7-2 CASSLDSALSYEQYF
TRBJ1-2 TRBV10-3 CAISDAGRDGYTF
TRBJ2-3 TRBV7-3 CASSLARGTPSGRRDTQYF
TRBJ2-1 TRBV27 CASSDVGGARDEQFF
TRBJ2-1 TRBV30 CACLPSGSYNEQFF
TRBJ2-1 TRBV29-1 CSAKGLSYNEQFF
TRBJ1-5 TRBV18 CASSPSDRGQPQHF
TRBJ2-2 TRBV5-4 CASSLYLAGGFANTGELFF
TRBJ2-1 TRBV7-9 CASSLVPSGRGYNEQFF
TRBJ2-1 TRBV5-1 CASSLVRGSTYNEQFF
TRBJ1-5 TRBV2 CASSEALWRQGVLSNQPQHF
TRBJ2-2 TRBV12-3/TRBV12-4 CASSSVRLAGGPNTGELFF
TRBJ1-5 TRBV5-8 CASSLATRGTPSGQPQHF